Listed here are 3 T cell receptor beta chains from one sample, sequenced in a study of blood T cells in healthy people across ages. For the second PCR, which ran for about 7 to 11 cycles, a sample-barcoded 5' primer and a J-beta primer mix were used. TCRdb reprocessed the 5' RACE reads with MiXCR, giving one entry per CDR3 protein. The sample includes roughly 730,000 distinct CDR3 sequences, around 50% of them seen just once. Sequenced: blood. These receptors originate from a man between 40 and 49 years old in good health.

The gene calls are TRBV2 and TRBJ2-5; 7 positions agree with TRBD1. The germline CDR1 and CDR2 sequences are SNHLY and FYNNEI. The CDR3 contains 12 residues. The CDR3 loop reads CAIVQGIETQYF. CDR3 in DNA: TGTGCGATCGTACAGGGGATAGAGACCCAGTACTTC.

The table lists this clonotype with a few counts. CDR3 in amino acids: CSARSPGTGSEKLFF. DNA of the CDR3: TGCAGTGCTAGGTCCCCAGGGACAGGGAGTGAAAAACTGTTTTTT. The chain links TRBV20-1 to TRBJ1-4; 9 bases match TRBD1. The V gene end was trimmed by 3 bases and the J gene end by 7 bases; junction bases not matched to a gene: 9. The CDR3 is 15 residues long. Per the germline V gene, CDR1 is DFQATT and CDR2 is SNEGSKA (reference sequence).

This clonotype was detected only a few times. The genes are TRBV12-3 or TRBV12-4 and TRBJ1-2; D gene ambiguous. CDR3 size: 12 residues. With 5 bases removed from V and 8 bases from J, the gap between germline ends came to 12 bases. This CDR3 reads CASSPRKGGYTF. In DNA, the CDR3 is TGTGCCAGCAGTCCTCGTAAGGGAGGCTACACCTTC.